Below are 31 T cell receptor beta chains sequenced from a single sample in a study of blood T cell repertoires in COVID-19. The data were produced by immunoSEQ multiplex PCR, yet TCRdb's version contains in-frame clones alone and is incomplete. The sample holds about 91,000 clones, 70% to 90% seen once. The sequencing input was peripheral blood. Every receptor here comes from a woman aged 80 or older with active COVID-19.

The chain joins TRBV18 to TRBJ2-1; 9 bases are a match to TRBD1. This CDR3 is 15 amino acids long. Losses at the gene ends were 2 bases for V and 8 bases for J; bases not matched to a gene: 7. Per the germline V gene, CDR1 is KGHSH and CDR2 is LQKENI. The DNA for the CDR3 is TGTGCCAGCTCACCAGGGACAGGGAGCCTGGATGAGCAGTTCTTC. It codes for CASSPGTGSLDEQFF.

The chain has TRBV5-4 and TRBJ2-6; no clear D gene. The CDR3 covers 16 residues. The germline V gene has CDR1 SGHNT and CDR2 YYREEE (reference sequence). Trimming left V 7 bases short and J 1 base short, with 15 bases between. CDR3 in DNA: TGTGCCAGCGGCGCAACAGTCGTGTCTGGGGCCAACGTCCTGACTTTC. Amino acid sequence: CASGATVVSGANVLTF.

In its sample, this clone was seen once. The rearrangement links TRBV28 to TRBJ1-3; D gene uncertain. In germline, CDR1 is MDHEN, CDR2 SYDVKM. Trimming cost V 5 bases and J 0 bases, with 14 bases left between them. This CDR3 spans 16 amino acids. The CDR3 region has the DNA TGTGCCAGCAGTAATGGCAGTCCATTCTCTGGAAACACCATATATTTT. Protein: CASSNGSPFSGNTIYF.

J is TRBJ1-2 and V is TRBV3-1 (or the pseudogene TRBV3-2); 7 bases match TRBD1. The trim removed 2 bases at V and 8 bases at J, leaving 8 bases unmatched. CDR1 is LGHDT and CDR2 is YNNKEL in the germline V gene (reference sequence). This CDR3 region has 14 residues. The CDR3 loop reads CASSQPGQPGGYTF. CDR3 DNA sequence: TGTGCCAGCAGCCAACCGGGACAGCCCGGAGGCTACACCTTC.

A single count supports this clone. This chain connects TRBV6-5 to TRBJ1-1; maybe TRBD1 (5 bases). CDR1 and CDR2 (germline): MNHEY, SVGAGI. V was pared by 6 bases and J by 3 bases, with 17 bases between. This CDR3 region has 15 residues. The CDR3 loop is CASSLGLQGYTEAFF. In DNA, the CDR3 is TGTGCCAGCAGCCTGGGGCTCCAGGGATACACTGAAGCTTTCTTT.

A few counts support this clone. The chain uses TRBV5-1 and TRBJ2-7, with TRBD2 matching 10 bases. Germline loops: CDR1 SGHRS, CDR2 YFSETQ. The ends lost 5 bases at V and 1 base at J; junction bases unmatched: 6. CDR3 length: 15 residues. The CDR3 bases are TGCGCCAGCAGGCCCACTAGCGGGATTTCCTACGAGCAGTACTTC. It is translated as CASRPTSGISYEQYF. The full variable domain, in which reference TRBV5-1 and TRBJ2-7 provide the parts outside the CDR3, is KAGVTQTPRYLIKTRGQQVTLSCSPISGHRSVSWYQQTPGQGLQFLFEYFSETQRNKGNFPGRFSGRQFSNSRSEMNVSTLELGDSALYLCASRPTSGISYEQYFGPGTRLTVT.

The chain recombines TRBV6-2 or TRBV6-3 with TRBJ2-1; 8 nucleotides line up with TRBD2. Germline trimming cut 5 bases from V and 7 bases from J; bases unmatched to any gene: 13. The germline CDR1 and CDR2 sequences are MNHEY and SVGEGT. CDR3 size: 16 residues. CDR3 region: CASSTQGAGARNEQFF. Here the CDR3 DNA reads TGTGCCAGCAGTACCCAGGGAGCGGGAGCTCGAAATGAGCAGTTCTTC.

The chain combines TRBV6-2 or TRBV6-3 with TRBJ2-5, with D possibly being TRBD1 (6 bases). The CDR3 contains 16 residues. Germline CDR1 is MNHEY and CDR2 is SVGEGT. V lost 6 bases and J 5 bases, leaving 22 bases between the germline ends. The CDR3 region is CASSPLPPGVEETQYF. In DNA form, the CDR3 reads TGTGCCAGCAGCCCCTTACCTCCAGGGGTAGAGGAGACCCAGTACTTC.

This chain uses TRBV28 with TRBJ2-3; unclear D gene. The germline gives CDR1 MDHEN, CDR2 SYDVKM. This CDR3 comprises 13 residues. Trimming left V 4 bases short and J 1 base short, with 6 bases between. This chain's CDR3 is CASSSQGTDTQYF. For the CDR3, the DNA is TGTGCCAGCAGTTCGCAGGGCACAGATACGCAGTATTTT.

The CDR3 spells CASSRKEDSALFF. CDR3 sequence (DNA): TGTGCCAGCAGTAGAAAAGAGGACAGTGCACTGTTTTTT. The chain has TRBV6-5 and TRBJ1-4, with a tentative D call TRBD1 (6 bases). Germline V lookup: CDR1 MNHEY, CDR2 SVGAGI. V shed 5 bases and J shed 13 bases, with 17 bases lying between them. The CDR3 is made up of 13 amino acids.

The chain joins TRBV28 to TRBJ1-2; 7 positions agree with TRBD1. Per germline, CDR1 MDHEN and CDR2 SYDVKM. The length of the CDR3 is 14 residues. The V segment lost 4 bases and the J segment 7 bases; nucleotides outside the gene matches: 9. CDR3 in DNA: TGTGCCAGCAGTTATCAGGACAGGCGTAGTGGCTACACCTTC. Protein sequence: CASSYQDRRSGYTF.

V and J are TRBV3-1 (or the pseudogene TRBV3-2) and TRBJ1-5, with unresolved D. The V and J ends lost 0 bases and 4 bases respectively, with 7 bases between them. The CDR3 consists of 14 residues. Germline V gene data show CDR1 as LGHDT and CDR2 as YNNKEL (reference sequence). The CDR3 here is CASSQDQTNQPQHF. As DNA, the CDR3 is TGTGCCAGCAGCCAAGACCAAACTAATCAGCCCCAGCATTTT.

This rearrangement joins TRBV27 to TRBJ2-4; TRBD1 is a possible D gene (5 bases). CDR3 length: 15 residues. The V gene lost 0 bases and the J gene lost 8 bases, with 14 bases spanning the gap. Germline V CDR1 and CDR2: MNHEY, SMNVEV (reference sequence). CDR3: CASSLSPGSLDIQYF. The CDR3 DNA sequence: TGTGCCAGCAGTTTATCCCCAGGGTCATTAGACATTCAGTACTTC.

The genes are TRBV19 and TRBJ2-5, with 7 nucleotides matching TRBD2. Germline lookup yields CDR1 LNHDA and CDR2 SQIVND (reference sequence). V lost 5 bases to trimming and J lost 1 base; unmatched junction nucleotides: 4. The CDR3 runs to 14 residues. CDR3 in amino acids: CASSDPGGQETQYF. DNA for the CDR3: TGTGCCAGTAGTGACCCGGGGGGCCAAGAGACCCAGTACTTC.

The chain links TRBV5-4 to TRBJ2-2; D is possibly TRBD2 (5 bases). Trimming left V 4 bases short and J 10 bases short, with 17 bases between. CDR3 length: 14 amino acids. Germline-derived CDR1 and CDR2 are SGHNT and YYREEE (reference sequence). In DNA form, the CDR3 reads TGTGCCAGCAGCGCTGACCCCACGAGGGAGGAGCTGTTTTTT. This encodes CASSADPTREELFF.

The chain uses TRBV18 and TRBJ1-5; a possible D gene is TRBD1 (5 bases). Germline V CDR1 and CDR2: KGHSH, LQKENI. CDR3 length: 17 amino acids. The V and J ends lost 1 base and 3 bases respectively, with 16 bases between them. CDR3 in amino acids: CASSPRVKGVLNQPQHF. CDR3 in DNA: TGTGCCAGCTCACCACGGGTTAAAGGGGTCCTCAATCAGCCCCAGCATTTT.

This clone appeared once. The gene calls are TRBV7-2 and TRBJ1-3; D call uncertain. In germline, CDR1 is SGHTA, CDR2 FQGNSA. The CDR3 loop spans 14 amino acids. The ends were cut back, 7 bases at V and 0 bases at J, with 10 bases in the middle. Written as DNA, the CDR3 is TGTGCCAGCACCCCTTACGGCTCTGGAAACACCATATATTTT. It is translated as CASTPYGSGNTIYF.

This rearrangement joins TRBV4-2 to TRBJ2-5, with D tentatively TRBD1 (6 bases). The germline V gene encodes CDR1 LGHNA and CDR2 YNFKEQ. V shed 4 bases and J shed 5 bases, with 11 bases lying between them. This CDR3 has 13 amino acids. DNA of the CDR3: TGTGCCAGCAGCCTAGAAAGGGGGGAGACCCAGTACTTC. Protein: CASSLERGETQYF.

This sequence joins TRBV19 and TRBJ2-3; tentatively, D is TRBD2 (6 bases). The V gene lost 7 bases and the J gene lost 0 bases, with 26 bases spanning the gap. The CDR3 covers 19 residues. In germline, CDR1 is LNHDA, CDR2 SQIVND (reference sequence). The CDR3 is CASTTSLPLVRDSTDTQYF. The CDR3 nucleotides are TGTGCCAGTACCACTAGCCTACCACTAGTAAGGGATAGCACAGATACGCAGTATTTT.

The chain is built from TRBV28 and TRBJ2-7, with TRBD2 matching over 7 bases. CDR1 and CDR2 (germline): MDHEN, SYDVKM. The junction had 6 bases not matched to a gene; V was cut back by 5 bases and J by 2 bases. This CDR3 spans 14 amino acids. The CDR3 sequence: CASSPSGLPYEQYF. The CDR3 bases are TGTGCCAGCAGTCCCTCGGGACTACCCTACGAGCAGTACTTC.

This clone showed up just once. This chain connects TRBV29-1 to TRBJ2-6, with D unresolved. Between the trimmed V and J ends, which lost 4 bases and 0 bases, there was a span of 4 bases. Germline-derived CDR1 and CDR2 are SQVTM and ANQGSEA. CDR3 length: 13 residues. The CDR3 here is CSVGLSGANVLTF. The CDR3 DNA reads TGCAGCGTTGGGCTCTCTGGGGCCAACGTCCTGACTTTC.

The chain couples TRBV10-3 to TRBJ1-1, with D unclear. The germline gives CDR1 ENHRY, CDR2 SYGVKD. This CDR3 is built from 13 residues. V lost 2 bases and J lost 1, with 5 bases in between. The CDR3 sequence is CAISETGNTEAFF. CDR3 nucleotide sequence: TGTGCCATCAGTGAGACGGGGAACACTGAAGCTTTCTTT.

The genes are TRBV4-3 and TRBJ2-7; 14 bases align to TRBD2. The V and J ends lost 8 bases and 5 bases, in that order; junction bases with no gene match: 5. CDR1 is LGHNA and CDR2 is YSLEER in the germline V gene. This CDR3 spans 14 amino acids. CDR3 bases: TGCGCCAGCGCCCCGGGACTAGCGGGAGACGAGCAGTACTTC. It yields the protein CASAPGLAGDEQYF.

V usage is TRBV21-1 and J usage is TRBJ2-1; the D call of TRBD2 is as the table states it, not checked on the DNA. TRBV21-1 is recorded as a pseudogene. This CDR3 is built from 21 residues. This CDR3 is CASSKCRFSPGRERIDNEQFF. The CDR3 bases are TGTGCCAGCAGCAAATGCCGCTTTTCCCCGGGACGGGAGCGGATCGACAATGAGCAGTTCTTC.

This clone was recorded once. The chain couples TRBV2 to TRBJ2-3, with D tentatively TRBD1 (5 bases). The CDR3 is 15 amino acids. Germline lookup yields CDR1 SNHLY and CDR2 FYNNEI. The germline V and J ends were trimmed by 4 bases and 2 bases, with 13 bases remaining between them. The CDR3 DNA follows: TGTGCCAGCAGTGTCGCAGGGTGGATCACAGATACGCAGTATTTT. Protein: CASSVAGWITDTQYF.

This chain links TRBV23-1 with TRBJ2-7, with TRBD2 matching 12 bases. TRBV23-1 qualifies as an ORF whose function is uncertain. This CDR3 comprises 15 residues. V trimming: 7 bases; J trimming: 6 bases; junction bases outside the gene matches: 10. For the CDR3, the DNA is TGCGCCAGCACTCCCCCTGGACTAGCGGGACGCGAGCAGTACTTC. Its translation: CASTPPGLAGREQYF.

The chain carries TRBV19 and TRBJ1-1, with 8 bases lining up with TRBD1. J gave up 6 bases and V 6 bases, and 9 bases lay outside the gene matches. CDR1 is LNHDA and CDR2 is SQIVND in the germline V gene (reference sequence). The CDR3 sequence is 14 residues long. The DNA for the CDR3 is TGTGCCAGTAGCACAGGACAGGGTTTCGCTGAAGCTTTCTTT. Its protein product is CASSTGQGFAEAFF.

The J gene is TRBJ2-2, the V gene TRBV7-3, with TRBD2 matching over 13 bases. Germline CDR1 and CDR2: SGHTA and FQGTGA. The CDR3 runs to 17 residues. V shed 4 bases, J shed 5 bases, and the junction held 7 bases outside the gene matches. The CDR3 sequence is CASSSSGTSGTTGELFF. The CDR3 bases are TGTGCCAGCAGCTCCAGCGGGACTAGCGGGACGACCGGGGAGCTGTTTTTT.

The gene calls are TRBV2 and TRBJ2-2; 9 nucleotides align to TRBD2. The CDR3 has 15 residues. The germline V gene has CDR1 SNHLY and CDR2 FYNNEI. The ends lost 8 bases at V and 7 bases at J; junction bases unmatched: 11. The CDR3 coding sequence is TGTGCCAGCTGCCTGATGACTAGCGGTAACGGGGAGCTGTTTTTT. Protein: CASCLMTSGNGELFF. Supplemented by reference TRBV2 and TRBJ2-2, the full variable domain reads EPEVTQTPSHQVTQMGQEVILRCVPISNHLYFYWYRQILGQKVEFLVSFYNNEISEKSEIFDDQFSVERPDGSNFTLKIRSTKLEDSAMYFCASCLMTSGNGELFFGEGSRLTVL.

The chain couples TRBV27 to TRBJ2-2; TRBD2 aligns across 11 bases. The CDR3 loop spans 18 amino acids. The germline CDR1 and CDR2 sequences are MNHEY and SMNVEV (reference sequence). Unmatched junction bases numbered 8, after V lost 1 base and J lost 4 bases. The CDR3 spells CASSLFSGRALGTGELFF. CDR3 coding DNA: TGTGCCAGCAGTTTATTTAGCGGGAGGGCCCTCGGCACCGGGGAGCTGTTTTTT.

The J gene is TRBJ1-2, the V gene TRBV28; D uncertain. V lost 6 bases and J lost 0, with 17 bases in between. The length of the CDR3 is 16 residues. The germline V gene has CDR1 MDHEN and CDR2 SYDVKM. The CDR3 sequence is CASRHMTPLANYGYTF. For the CDR3, the DNA is TGTGCCAGCAGACATATGACCCCTCTAGCTAACTATGGCTACACCTTC.